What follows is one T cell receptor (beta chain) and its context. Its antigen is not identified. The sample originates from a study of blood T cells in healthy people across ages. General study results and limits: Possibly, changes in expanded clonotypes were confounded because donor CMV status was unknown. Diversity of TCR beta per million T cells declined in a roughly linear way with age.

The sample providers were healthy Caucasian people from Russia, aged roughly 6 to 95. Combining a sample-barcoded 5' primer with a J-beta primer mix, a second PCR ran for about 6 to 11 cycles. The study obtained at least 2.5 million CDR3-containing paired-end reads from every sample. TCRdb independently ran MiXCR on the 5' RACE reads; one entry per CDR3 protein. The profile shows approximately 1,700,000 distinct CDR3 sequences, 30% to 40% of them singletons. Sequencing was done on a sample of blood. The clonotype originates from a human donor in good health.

The CDR3 nucleotides are TGTGCCAGCAGCTTAGGACTAATCAATGAGCAGTTCTTC. Amino acid sequence: CASSLGLINEQFF. The chain uses TRBV7-2 and TRBJ2-1, with TRBD2 as a possible D gene (5 bases). The V gene lost 1 base and the J gene lost 6 bases, with 7 bases spanning the gap. This CDR3 has 13 residues. Germline loops: CDR1 SGHTA, CDR2 FQGNSA.